This T cell receptor beta chain was found in a study of T cell repertoires in cytomegalovirus infection. Study information: Used in the study were CMV epitopes, some recently identified and HLA-C-restricted, others well-studied and HLA-B-restricted. Public TCR beta signature analysis indicated the presence of both CMV infection and matching HLA type. Findings of the study overall: Ex vivo, HLA-C-restricted CMV-specific TCR beta clonotypes prevailed over the rest of the response. Carriers of CMV plus the relevant HLA were identified by cumulative public TCR beta family frequency.

Comment on this clonotype: What it binds is not known.

TCRdb reprocessed the reads with MiXCR, giving one entry per CDR3 protein. This table has tens of thousands of distinct CDR3 sequences, about 24% appearing once. The sequence was obtained from a human donor in good health (CMV status not recorded). Some clones in this sample may be carry-over from other donors' samples. Specimen: CD8+ T cells from cultured PBMCs, collected from culture after CMV antigen stimulation.

The DNA for the CDR3 is TGTGCCAGCAGTTTGGGTCGGGTCTCCTTTAGCTCCTACAATGAGCAGTTCTTC. It yields the protein CASSLGRVSFSSYNEQFF. The V gene is TRBV27, the J gene TRBJ2-1; D not resolved. The CDR3 has 18 amino acids. Germline V gene lookup returns CDR1 MNHEY and CDR2 SMNVEV (reference sequence). Deletions cut 3 bases from V and 0 bases from J, with 18 bases between.